This TCR beta chain was recorded in a study of response to subunit inactivated influenza vaccine (dated by TCRdb to the late 2010s). Concerning the study at large: Deep quantitative T cell receptor repertoire profiling was used in the study to track responses to a trivalent subunit inactivated influenza vaccine.

The time point label for this specimen denotes: around 42 days after influenza vaccine administration. Summary of the overall study and its limitations: It was suggested by the authors that each seasonal influenza vaccination may recruit only a limited number of new T cells.

There are a few counts of this clonotype. Its antigen remains undetermined. Per-base qualities were not stored, and no clone one base away is much larger. Receptor amplification or capture employed RT-PCR. TCRdb shows the sequencer as Illumina HiSeq 2500. The public reads were reprocessed in TCRdb via fastp at Q25 and MiXCR, keeping in-frame beta chains. Records with the same CDR3 protein are collapsed into one entry carrying the most frequent genes and DNA. For this sample there are over 400,000 distinct CDR3 sequences; around 13% appear just once. The ten most abundant clones make up around 13% of the sample. The source was PBMCs from blood, collected 40 to 50 days after vaccination. This receptor was obtained from a man aged 45-65 years who received an inactivated influenza vaccine. Donor details come from another sample of the same person, matched by shared clones.

In nucleotides, the sequence is TGTGCCAGCAGCGCAAGGGACCGAAGCTCCTACGAGCAGTACTTC. The encoded protein is CASSARDRSSYEQYF. The chain is assembled from TRBV9 and TRBJ2-7; the D gene may be TRBD1 or TRBD2, since each aligns over 5 bases. CDR1 and CDR2 (SGDLS, YYNGEE) derive from the germline V gene. Counted from cysteine to phenylalanine, this CDR3 has 15 amino acids. Of the read, only the CDR3 DNA is kept; its 45 bases are in frame from base 1. V is reduced by 3 bases and J by 0 bases, leaving a spacing of 13 bases between them.